Listed here are 5 T cell receptor beta chains from one sample, sequenced in a study of T cells in Graves' hyperthyroidism and ophthalmopathy. What was amplified from RNA transcripts were TCR beta CDR3 regions. First-round RT-PCR targeting the TCR CDR3 was performed with the HTBI primer set. TCRdb re-analysed the multiplex PCR reads in MiXCR, keeping a single row per CDR3 protein. This repertoire shows about 420,000 distinct CDR3 sequences, around 14% found once; its top ten account for just under 8%. Specimen: blood. Receptor source: a woman under 30 with Graves' hyperthyroidism.

This sequence joins TRBV28 and TRBJ2-2; the match to TRBD1 covers 7 bases. The length of the CDR3 is 15 residues. V dropped 5 bases and J dropped 6; count of bases not matched to a gene: 9. Germline V CDR1 and CDR2: MDHEN, SYDVKM. CDR3 region: CASSPTGSRAGELFF. The CDR3 DNA reads TGTGCCAGCAGTCCGACAGGGTCAAGGGCCGGGGAGCTGTTTTTT.

This clonotype was counted only a few times. The J gene is TRBJ1-2, the V gene TRBV7-2; 10 nucleotides line up with TRBD1. The CDR3 sequence is 13 residues long. The V segment lost 5 bases and the J segment 14 bases; nucleotides outside the gene matches: 11. The germline V gene encodes CDR1 SGHTA and CDR2 FQGNSA. The CDR3 DNA is TGTGCCAGCAGCCCCCGGGACAGGGGAGCGAGAACCTTC. Protein: CASSPRDRGARTF.

The V and J genes are TRBV9 and TRBJ2-1; TRBD2 aligns across 14 bases. The germline gives CDR1 SGDLS, CDR2 YYNGEE. CDR3 size: 19 residues. V lost 3 bases, J lost 2 bases, and 10 bases stayed unmatched. The CDR3 DNA reads as TGTGCCAGCAGCGGACGACTAGCGGGAGGGCCAGAGCCCTACAATGAGCAGTTCTTC. It encodes CASSGRLAGGPEPYNEQFF.

This clonotype turned up a few times. This chain connects TRBV20-1 to TRBJ1-5, with no clear D. Germline V CDR1 and CDR2: DFQATT, SNEGSKA (reference sequence). The CDR3 extends over 15 amino acids. Trimming removed 0 bases from V and 3 bases from J, with 12 bases in between. The CDR3: CSAREWGNNNQPQHF. CDR3 nucleotide sequence: TGCAGTGCTAGAGAATGGGGTAATAACAATCAGCCCCAGCATTTT.

Ten or more counts support this clonotype. The V and J genes are TRBV30 and TRBJ1-6; perhaps TRBD1 as D (5 bases). This CDR3 comprises 12 residues. Germline V lookup: CDR1 GTSNPN, CDR2 SVGIG (reference sequence). The CDR3 DNA reads as TGTGCGCAAGAGGGGAATAATTCACCCCTCCACTTT. This translates into CAQEGNNSPLHF.